This entry describes one T cell receptor beta chain. Primed by a sample-barcoded 5' primer and a J-beta primer mix, a second PCR proceeded for about 6 to 11 cycles. TCRdb used MiXCR to reprocess the 5' RACE reads, holding one entry per CDR3 protein. The repertoire holds some 900,000 distinct CDR3 sequences, with roughly 50% as singletons. This record belongs to a study of blood T cells in healthy people across ages. V was pared by 2 bases and J by 2 bases, with 6 bases of the junction left unmatched. This CDR3 region has 15 residues. Per the germline V gene, CDR1 is DFQATT and CDR2 is SNEGSKA (reference sequence).

The V call is TRBV20-1, the J call TRBJ2-7, with 10 bases aligning to TRBD1. This TCR derives from a man under 40 in good health. The sequenced material came from blood. This CDR3 reads CSARRETGGTYEQYF. CDR3 in DNA: TGCAGTGCTAGACGAGAGACAGGGGGCACCTACGAGCAGTACTTC.